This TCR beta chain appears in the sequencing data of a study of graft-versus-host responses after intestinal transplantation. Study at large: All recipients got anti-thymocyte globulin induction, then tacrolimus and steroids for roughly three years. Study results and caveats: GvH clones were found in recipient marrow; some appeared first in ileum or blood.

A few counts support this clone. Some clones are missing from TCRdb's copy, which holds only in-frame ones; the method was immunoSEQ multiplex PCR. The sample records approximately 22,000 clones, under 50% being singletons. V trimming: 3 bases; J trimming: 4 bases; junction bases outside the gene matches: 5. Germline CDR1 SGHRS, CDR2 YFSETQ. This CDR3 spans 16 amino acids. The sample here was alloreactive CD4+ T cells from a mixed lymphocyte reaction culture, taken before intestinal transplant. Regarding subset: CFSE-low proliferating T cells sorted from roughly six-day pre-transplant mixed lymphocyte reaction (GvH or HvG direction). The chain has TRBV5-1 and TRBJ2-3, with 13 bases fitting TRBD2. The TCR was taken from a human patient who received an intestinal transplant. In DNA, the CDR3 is TGCGCCAGCAGCTGGAGACTAGCGGGGGGACCAGATACGCAGTATTTT. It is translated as CASSWRLAGGPDTQYF.